A selection of T cell receptor beta chains follows, all from one sample in a study of T cells expressing NK-cell markers. TCRdb re-called the 5' RACE reads; every CDR3 protein appears as one record, without DNA. In total, the table holds 350,000 to 400,000 distinct CDR3 sequences. Material: blood T cells: a sorted CD56 or NKG2C T cell subset, CD4+ or CD8+ T cells, or bulk PBMC T cells (not recorded which). These receptors all come from a woman aged 50 to 65 in good health. Both conserved end residues are part of each CDR3. Each record gives: J gene, V gene, CDR3 protein.

j_call: TRBJ2-1
v_call: TRBV4-1
cdr3_aa: CASSQDQFPPEQFF

j_call: TRBJ2-3
v_call: TRBV7-8
cdr3_aa: CASNPGQGETDTQYF

j_call: TRBJ2-3
v_call: TRBV6-4
cdr3_aa: CASSVGLAGFRDTQYF

j_call: TRBJ2-7
v_call: TRBV7-3
cdr3_aa: CASSLSRGSEQYF

j_call: TRBJ2-4
v_call: TRBV12-3/TRBV12-4
cdr3_aa: CASRRGSNIQYF

j_call: TRBJ2-3
v_call: TRBV20-1
cdr3_aa: CSARDASGGTTDTQYF

j_call: TRBJ2-2
v_call: TRBV7-6
cdr3_aa: CAHLNPANTGELFF

j_call: TRBJ2-1
v_call: TRBV12-3/TRBV12-4
cdr3_aa: CATRLGVSYNEQFF

j_call: TRBJ2-7
v_call: TRBV7-9
cdr3_aa: CASSLGGPAGREQYF

j_call: TRBJ2-1
v_call: TRBV7-3
cdr3_aa: CASSLLTSGRATEQFF

j_call: TRBJ2-7
v_call: TRBV20-1
cdr3_aa: CSARTGQTAFGEQYF

j_call: TRBJ2-1
v_call: TRBV7-9
cdr3_aa: CASSPGTYNEQFF

j_call: TRBJ2-1
v_call: TRBV15
cdr3_aa: CATSGLARNNEQFF

j_call: TRBJ1-1
v_call: TRBV13
cdr3_aa: CASSLREGALTNTEAFF

j_call: TRBJ2-3
v_call: TRBV11-2
cdr3_aa: CASSLRSLAGAVDTQYF

j_call: TRBJ2-7
v_call: TRBV6-5
cdr3_aa: CASSLLDPTQAYEQYF

j_call: TRBJ2-3
v_call: TRBV20-1
cdr3_aa: CSARDGAGNADTQYF

j_call: TRBJ2-2
v_call: TRBV3-1
cdr3_aa: CASSQFNLAVTGELFF

j_call: TRBJ2-5
v_call: TRBV24-1
cdr3_aa: CATNPGSGQETQYF

j_call: TRBJ2-7
v_call: TRBV12-3/TRBV12-4
cdr3_aa: CASRGQDSYEQYF

j_call: TRBJ1-1
v_call: TRBV19
cdr3_aa: CASSTTGAMNTEAFF

j_call: TRBJ2-3
v_call: TRBV9
cdr3_aa: CASSRERSTDTQYF

j_call: TRBJ2-4
v_call: TRBV10-3
cdr3_aa: CAISESMGQGTKNIQYF

j_call: TRBJ2-3
v_call: TRBV5-1
cdr3_aa: CASTDGVQDTQYF

j_call: TRBJ2-1
v_call: TRBV12-5
cdr3_aa: CASGKGGFGGRSYNEQFF

j_call: TRBJ2-5
v_call: TRBV11-1
cdr3_aa: CASSMRQGFGETQYF

j_call: TRBJ2-1
v_call: TRBV7-6
cdr3_aa: CASSFPARVSGEKFF

j_call: TRBJ2-4
v_call: TRBV4-1
cdr3_aa: CASSPGATLGIQYF

j_call: TRBJ1-4
v_call: TRBV30
cdr3_aa: CAWSVVGLNEKLFF

j_call: TRBJ2-1
v_call: TRBV27
cdr3_aa: CASSLDSSLYNEQFF

j_call: TRBJ2-2
v_call: TRBV12-3/TRBV12-4
cdr3_aa: CASSLPSGGTGELFF

j_call: TRBJ1-6
v_call: TRBV10-3
cdr3_aa: CAISGQGNSPLHF

j_call: TRBJ2-1
v_call: TRBV5-1
cdr3_aa: CASSRDSLAYNEQFF

j_call: TRBJ1-4
v_call: TRBV5-5
cdr3_aa: CASGGIREKLFF

j_call: TRBJ2-3
v_call: TRBV12-3/TRBV12-4
cdr3_aa: CASSLSAQGGTDTQYF

j_call: TRBJ2-1
v_call: TRBV6-5
cdr3_aa: CASRGLAGNYNEQFF

j_call: TRBJ1-5
v_call: TRBV2
cdr3_aa: CASTGGPYSNQPQHF